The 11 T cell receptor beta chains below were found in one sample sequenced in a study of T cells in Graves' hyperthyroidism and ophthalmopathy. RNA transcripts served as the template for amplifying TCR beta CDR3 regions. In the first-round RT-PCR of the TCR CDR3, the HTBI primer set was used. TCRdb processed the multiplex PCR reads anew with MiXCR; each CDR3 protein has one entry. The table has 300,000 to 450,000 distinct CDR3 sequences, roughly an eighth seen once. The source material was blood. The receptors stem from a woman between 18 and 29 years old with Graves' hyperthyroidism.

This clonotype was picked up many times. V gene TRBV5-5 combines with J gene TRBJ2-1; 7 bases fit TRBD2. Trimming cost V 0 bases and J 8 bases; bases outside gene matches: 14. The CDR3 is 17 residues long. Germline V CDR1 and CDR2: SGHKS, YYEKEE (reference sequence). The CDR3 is CASSLGALGRGVYEQFF. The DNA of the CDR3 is TGTGCCAGCAGCTTGGGAGCTCTGGGGAGGGGTGTCTATGAGCAGTTCTTC.

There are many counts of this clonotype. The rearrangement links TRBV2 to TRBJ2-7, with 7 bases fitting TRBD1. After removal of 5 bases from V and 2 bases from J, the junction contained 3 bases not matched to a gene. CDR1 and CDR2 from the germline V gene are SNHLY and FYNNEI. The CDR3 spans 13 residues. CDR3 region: CASSNDRAYEQYF. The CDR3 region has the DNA TGTGCCAGCAGTAACGACAGGGCCTACGAGCAGTACTTC.

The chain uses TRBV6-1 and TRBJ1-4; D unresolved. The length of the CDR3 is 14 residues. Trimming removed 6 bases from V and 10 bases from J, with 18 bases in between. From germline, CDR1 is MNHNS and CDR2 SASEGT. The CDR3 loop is CASSPASPSGKLFF. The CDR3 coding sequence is TGTGCCAGCAGCCCCGCCAGCCCCTCTGGAAAACTGTTTTTT.

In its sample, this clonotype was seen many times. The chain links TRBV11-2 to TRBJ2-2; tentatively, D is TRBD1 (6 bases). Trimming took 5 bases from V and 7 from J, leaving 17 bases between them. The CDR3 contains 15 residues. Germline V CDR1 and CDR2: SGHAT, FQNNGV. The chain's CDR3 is CASSTGSLVLGELFF. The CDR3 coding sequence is TGTGCCAGCAGCACAGGGTCCCTTGTGCTCGGGGAGCTGTTTTTT.

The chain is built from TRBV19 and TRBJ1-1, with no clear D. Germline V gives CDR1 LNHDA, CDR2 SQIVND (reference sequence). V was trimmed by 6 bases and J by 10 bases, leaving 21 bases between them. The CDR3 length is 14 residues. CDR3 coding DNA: TGTGCCAGTAGCACCCCGGAGGGCGGCGGGGTAGCTTTCTTT. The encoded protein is CASSTPEGGGVAFF. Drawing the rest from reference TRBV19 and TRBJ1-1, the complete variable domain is DGGITQSPKYLFRKEGQNVTLSCEQNLNHDAMYWYRQDPGQGLRLIYYSQIVNDFQKGDIAEGYSVSREKKESFPLTVTSAQKNPTAFYLCASSTPEGGGVAFFGQGTRLTVV.

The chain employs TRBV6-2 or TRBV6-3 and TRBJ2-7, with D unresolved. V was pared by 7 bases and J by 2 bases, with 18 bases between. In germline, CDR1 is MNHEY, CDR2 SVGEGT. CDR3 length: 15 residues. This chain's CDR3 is CASNINPRRAYEQYF. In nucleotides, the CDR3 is TGTGCCAGCAATATAAACCCCCGAAGGGCCTACGAGCAGTACTTC.

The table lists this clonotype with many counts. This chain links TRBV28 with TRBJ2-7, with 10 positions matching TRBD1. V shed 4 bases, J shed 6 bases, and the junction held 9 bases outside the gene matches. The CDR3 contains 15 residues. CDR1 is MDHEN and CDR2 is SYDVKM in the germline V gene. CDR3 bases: TGTGCCAGCAGTTCGCCGGGACAGGGGTACGCCGAGCAGTACTTC. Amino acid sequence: CASSSPGQGYAEQYF.

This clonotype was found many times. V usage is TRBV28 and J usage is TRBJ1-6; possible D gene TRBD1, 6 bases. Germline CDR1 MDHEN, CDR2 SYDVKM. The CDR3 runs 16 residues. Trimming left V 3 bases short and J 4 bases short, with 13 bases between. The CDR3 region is CASSLAGANYNSPLHF. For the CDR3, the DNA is TGTGCCAGCAGTTTGGCGGGGGCTAATTATAATTCACCCCTCCACTTT.

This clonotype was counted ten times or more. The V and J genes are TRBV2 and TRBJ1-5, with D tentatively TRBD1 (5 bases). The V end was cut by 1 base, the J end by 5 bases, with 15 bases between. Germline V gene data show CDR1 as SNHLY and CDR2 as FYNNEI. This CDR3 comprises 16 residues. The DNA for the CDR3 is TGTGCCAGCAGTGAAGTCTCAGGGTTGTTAGATCAGCCCCAGCATTTT. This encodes CASSEVSGLLDQPQHF.

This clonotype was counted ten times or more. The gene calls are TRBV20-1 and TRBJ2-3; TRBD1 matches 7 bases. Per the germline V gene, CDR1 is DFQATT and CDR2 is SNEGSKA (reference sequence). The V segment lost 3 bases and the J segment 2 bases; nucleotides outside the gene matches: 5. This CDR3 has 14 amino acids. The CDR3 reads CSASRDSTTDTQYF. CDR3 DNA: TGCAGTGCTAGTCGGGACAGTACCACAGATACGCAGTATTTT.

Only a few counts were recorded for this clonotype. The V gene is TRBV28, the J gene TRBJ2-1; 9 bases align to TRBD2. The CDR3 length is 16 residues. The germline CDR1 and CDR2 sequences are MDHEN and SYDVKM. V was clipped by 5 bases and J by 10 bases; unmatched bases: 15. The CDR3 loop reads CASSQGGRAGGNEQFF. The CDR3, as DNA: TGTGCCAGCAGTCAAGGCGGTCGAGCGGGGGGAAACGAGCAGTTCTTC.